This section outlines one T cell receptor beta chain sequence together with its context. Its specificity is not known. The data were produced by immunoSEQ multiplex PCR, yet TCRdb's version contains in-frame clones alone and is incomplete. The data show tens of thousands of clones, around 90% seen once. The entry originates in a study of T cell responses to AZD1222 COVID-19 vaccine. General study results and limits: Repertoires were sampled only after the peak T cell response. Spike-specific TCR breadth and depth grew following two AZD1222 doses. At 160-218 and 743-854, vaccine-associated CD4 TCRs were dominant, and they spanned spike.

Germline V gives CDR1 LGHDT, CDR2 YNNKEL (reference sequence). This CDR3 has 15 residues. The V and J ends lost 1 base and 2 bases respectively, with 9 bases between them. Sequenced material: peripheral blood, taken 28 days after the second dose of the MenACWY control vaccine. The sequence was collected from an adult who received the MenACWY meningococcal vaccine as a control. The V call is TRBV3-1 (or the pseudogene TRBV3-2), the J call TRBJ2-1, with D possibly matching TRBD2 (5 bases). This CDR3 is CASSQGTATYNEQFF. DNA of the CDR3: TGTGCCAGCAGCCAAGGGACTGCCACCTACAATGAGCAGTTCTTC.